This T cell receptor (beta chain) was recorded in a study of blood T cell repertoires in COVID-19. Study context: Specimens from acute and convalescent COVID-19 originated in the United States, Italy and Spain. The cDNA or gDNA used as material had been derived from T cells, B-cell-depleted T cells, or PBMCs.

In the original analysis: It was from reference gene primer amplification that nucleated cell counts were estimated. Measured with immunoSEQ multiplex PCR; TCRdb has only the in-frame clones, and not every one. V and J calls and clone size come straight from that table; D and trimming were deduced from the DNA. The sample contains 100,000 to 150,000 clones, roughly 84% of which appear only once. CDR1 DFQATT and CDR2 SNEGSKA come from the germline V gene (reference sequence). The CDR3 sequence is 10 residues long. V was clipped by 6 bases and J by 8 bases, with 10 bases between them. The specimen was peripheral blood. This chain joins TRBV20-1 and TRBJ1-1; tentatively, D is TRBD1 (5 bases). This receptor was taken from a man in his fifties or sixties with acute or convalescent COVID-19. The CDR3 bases are TGCAGTGCCCAAAAGGGGGAAGCTTTCTTT. Residues: CSAQKGEAFF.